Listed here are 21 T cell receptor beta chains from one sample, sequenced in a study of T-cell reconstitution after alpha-beta-depleted transplantation in children. Unique molecular identifiers featured in how the TCRbeta library was prepared. TCRdb recomputed calls from the PCR reads with MiXCR, one row per CDR3 protein. The repertoire holds 200,000 to 250,000 distinct CDR3 sequences, with under 30% as singletons. This specimen consisted of PBMCs, obtained before TCRalphabeta/CD19-depleted stem cell transplant. These receptors came from a girl aged 2 to 10 with Fanconi anemia, due to receive a stem cell transplant.

This rearrangement joins TRBV29-1 to TRBJ2-7; D possibly matches TRBD1 or TRBD2 (5 bases each). CDR3 length: 17 amino acids. Germline CDR1 is SQVTM and CDR2 is ANQGSEA. Between the trimmed V and J ends, which lost 1 base and 4 bases, there was a span of 23 bases. CDR3 region: CSVEVFRHGAASYEQYF. DNA for the CDR3: TGCAGCGTTGAAGTGTTCCGACACGGGGCGGCTTCGTACGAGCAGTACTTC.

This clonotype has ten or more counts. The chain joins TRBV12-3 or TRBV12-4 to TRBJ2-1, with TRBD1 as a possible D gene (5 bases). The CDR3 is made up of 16 amino acids. V lost 6 bases, J lost 3 bases, and 18 bases lay in between. The CDR3 DNA reads TGTGCCAGCAGGCCACCTCTGGGGCCCAGCTACAATGAGCAGTTCTTC. This translates into CASRPPLGPSYNEQFF.

This clonotype was counted many times. The chain's CDR3 is CSVAAGVEIDTQYF. The CDR3 DNA reads as TGCAGCGTTGCGGCGGGAGTGGAGATAGATACGCAGTATTTT. The chain carries TRBV29-1 and TRBJ2-3; TRBD2 aligns across 7 bases. The germline CDR1 and CDR2 sequences are SQVTM and ANQGSEA. Trimming at V came to 4 bases and at J to 5 bases, leaving 9 bases not matched to a gene. This CDR3 comprises 14 residues.

The chain carries TRBV5-1 and TRBJ2-7; 7 positions match TRBD1. V lost 4 bases to trimming and J lost 2 bases; unmatched junction nucleotides: 12. From germline, CDR1 is SGHRS and CDR2 YFSETQ. CDR3 size: 16 residues. The CDR3 loop is CASSAASDRSAYEQYF. The CDR3 coding sequence is TGCGCCAGCAGCGCGGCTTCGGACAGGTCGGCCTACGAGCAGTACTTC. Variable domain in full (rest from reference TRBV5-1 and TRBJ2-7): KAGVTQTPRYLIKTRGQQVTLSCSPISGHRSVSWYQQTPGQGLQFLFEYFSETQRNKGNFPGRFSGRQFSNSRSEMNVSTLELGDSALYLCASSAASDRSAYEQYFGPGTRLTVT.

This clonotype has at least ten counts. The V and J genes are TRBV9 and TRBJ2-7; the match to TRBD2 covers 7 bases. V was pared by 0 bases and J by 3 bases, with 3 bases of the junction left unmatched. The CDR3 loop spans 14 amino acids. Germline V lookup: CDR1 SGDLS, CDR2 YYNGEE. The CDR3 DNA reads TGTGCCAGCAGCGTAGGGGAGGGAGTCTACGAGCAGTACTTC. Encoded protein: CASSVGEGVYEQYF.

At least ten counts were recorded for this clonotype. This sequence joins TRBV6-5 and TRBJ1-1; TRBD1 agrees at 7 bases. Germline V gives CDR1 MNHEY, CDR2 SVGAGI. The CDR3 has 14 amino acids. J lost 0 bases, V lost 6 bases, and 4 bases had no gene match. CDR3 residues: CASRYRGLNTEAFF. CDR3 in DNA: TGTGCCAGCAGGTACAGGGGACTGAACACTGAAGCTTTCTTT.

This clonotype has a count of ten or more. This sequence joins TRBV6-6 and TRBJ2-1; a weak D match, TRBD1 (6 bases). CDR1 is MNHNY, CDR2 SVGAGI, per germline (reference sequence). V lost 7 bases to trimming and J lost 2 bases, with 15 bases between them. The CDR3 sequence is 15 residues long. The CDR3 coding sequence is TGTGCCAGCACCATCGACAGGCCACCCTACAATGAGCAGTTCTTC. It yields the protein CASTIDRPPYNEQFF.

This clonotype was seen repeatedly, ten times or more. The chain links TRBV20-1 to TRBJ2-1; D uncertain. The ends were cut back, 1 base at V and 5 bases at J, with 12 bases in the middle. This CDR3 is 14 amino acids long. Germline V gene lookup returns CDR1 DFQATT and CDR2 SNEGSKA (reference sequence). CDR3 bases: TGCAGTGCTAGAGTGACTGTTACCCACAATGAGCAGTTCTTC. Amino acid sequence: CSARVTVTHNEQFF.

This clonotype appeared a few times. The rearrangement joins TRBV5-1 to TRBJ2-1; D not resolved. V shed 0 bases and J shed 15 bases, with 10 bases lying between them. Germline CDR1 reads SGHRS; CDR2 reads YFSETQ. The CDR3 contains 11 residues. CDR3 residues: CASSLGGVLFF. The CDR3 bases are TGCGCCAGCAGCTTGGGTGGAGTTTTGTTCTTC.

Only a few counts were recorded for this clonotype. This chain joins TRBV7-2 and TRBJ2-3; 7 bases match TRBD2. There are 16 residues in the CDR3. V lost 4 bases and J lost 3; bases outside the gene matches: 10. In germline, CDR1 is SGHTA, CDR2 FQGNSA. The CDR3 spells CASSYLAGLGTDTQYF. The CDR3 DNA is TGTGCCAGCAGCTACTTAGCGGGCCTGGGAACAGATACGCAGTATTTT.

As concerns this clonotype: A read error is possible here, since a much larger clone lies one base away. V usage is TRBV7-9 and J usage is TRBJ1-1, with unresolved D. The CDR3 spans 13 residues. Between the trimmed V and J ends, which lost 4 bases and 0 bases, there was a span of 6 bases. Germline loops: CDR1 SEHNR, CDR2 FQNEAQ (reference sequence). CDR3 sequence (DNA): TGTGCCAGCAGCTCCCAGATGAACACTGAAGCTTTCTTT. As protein: CASSSQMNTEAFF.

This clonotype was counted many times. The J gene is TRBJ1-1, the V gene TRBV12-3 or TRBV12-4, with a tentative D call TRBD1 (5 bases). CDR3 length: 14 residues. V lost 2 bases to trimming and J lost 3 bases, with 10 bases between them. CDR3 nucleotide sequence: TGTGCCAGCAGTTTACAGGGTGGGGACACTGAAGCTTTCTTT. Translated, it gives CASSLQGGDTEAFF.

The rearrangement uses TRBV7-3 and TRBJ2-3; D call uncertain. The CDR3 sequence is 15 residues long. Germline V lookup: CDR1 SGHTA, CDR2 FQGTGA. Trimming removed 1 base from V and 6 bases from J, with 14 bases in between. CDR3 DNA: TGTGCCAGCAGCTTAAATCCGCTAAGTTCGGATACGCAGTATTTT. This codes for CASSLNPLSSDTQYF.

This clonotype showed up just a few times. The genes are TRBV24-1 and TRBJ2-5; a weak D match, TRBD2 (6 bases). The germline gives CDR1 KGHDR, CDR2 SFDVKD. CDR3 length: 14 residues. V gave up 4 bases and J gave up 5 bases, with 13 bases separating them. In DNA, the CDR3 is TGTGCCACCAGTGACTCCGGGGCGGGGGAGACCCAGTACTTC. Amino acids: CATSDSGAGETQYF.

In its sample, this clonotype was seen a few times. The gene calls are TRBV29-1 and TRBJ2-7; D ambiguous. Germline CDR1 is SQVTM and CDR2 is ANQGSEA. The CDR3 is 11 amino acids. Trimming took off 6 bases at V and 4 bases at J, with 10 bases between the two ends. The CDR3 DNA is TGCAGCGTGGATACTCTATACGAGCAGTACTTC. Its protein product is CSVDTLYEQYF.

This rearrangement joins TRBV18 to TRBJ2-3; D is perhaps TRBD1 or TRBD2 (5 bases each). Germline assignment: CDR1 KGHSH and CDR2 LQKENI. Trimming removed 8 bases at V and 2 bases at J, with 17 bases between. The CDR3 has 15 residues. The CDR3 nucleotides read TGTGCCAGCGCCCTCACGTCCGGGGCCACAGATACGCAGTATTTT. It translates to CASALTSGATDTQYF.

This clonotype was counted ten times or more. The chain recombines TRBV12-3 or TRBV12-4 with TRBJ1-1, with 10 bases fitting TRBD1. This CDR3 region has 17 residues. V lost 2 bases to trimming and J lost 0 bases; unmatched junction nucleotides: 6. The CDR3 DNA reads TGTGCCAGCAGTTTAATGGGGACAGGGGCGATGAACACTGAAGCTTTCTTT. Translation gives CASSLMGTGAMNTEAFF.

This clonotype appeared many times. This chain uses TRBV9 with TRBJ2-7; D call uncertain. The CDR3 contains 15 residues. Germline loops: CDR1 SGDLS, CDR2 YYNGEE. Trimming pared 0 bases from V and 0 bases from J, leaving 10 bases between. The CDR3 DNA follows: TGTGCCAGCAGCGTAGATGGCAGGAGCTCCTACGAGCAGTACTTC. Its protein product is CASSVDGRSSYEQYF.

The rearrangement joins TRBV5-1 to TRBJ2-3; possibly TRBD2 for D (7 bases). CDR1 is SGHRS, CDR2 YFSETQ, per germline. Trimming shortened V by 0 bases and J by 8 bases, and 22 bases separated the two germline ends. The length of the CDR3 is 17 residues. DNA for the CDR3: TGCGCCAGCAGCTTGGTAGGAAGGAGGGGGGGTCCTCGTACGCAGTATTTT. It is translated as CASSLVGRRGGPRTQYF.

This clonotype occurred many times. V and J are TRBV10-3 and TRBJ2-3, with D possibly being TRBD1 or TRBD2 (6 bases each). V was clipped by 6 bases and J by 2 bases, with 12 bases between them. The CDR3 loop spans 14 amino acids. The germline V gene has CDR1 ENHRY and CDR2 SYGVKD. This CDR3 reads CAIREGTSTDTQYF. In nucleotides, the CDR3 is TGTGCCATCAGGGAGGGGACATCCACAGATACGCAGTATTTT.

CDR3: CASSLGTGQAYEQYF. For the CDR3, the DNA is TGTGCCAGCTCACTTGGGACAGGGCAAGCCTACGAGCAGTACTTC. The V and J genes are TRBV18 and TRBJ2-7; 9 bases match TRBD1. CDR3 size: 15 residues. From germline, CDR1 is KGHSH and CDR2 LQKENI. The V gene end was trimmed by 4 bases and the J gene end by 2 bases; junction bases not matched to a gene: 6.